A selection of T cell receptor beta chains follows, all from one sample in a study of T cells in Graves' hyperthyroidism and ophthalmopathy. One entry per CDR3 protein results from TCRdb running MiXCR on the multiplex PCR reads. The repertoire has 600,000 to 700,000 distinct CDR3 sequences, about 45% of them found once; the top ten carry about 7.7%. Material: peripheral blood or thyroid tissue (not recorded which). The receptors stem from an adult man with Graves' disease, either hyperthyroidism or ophthalmopathy (not recorded which). Both conserved end residues are part of each CDR3. The D gene is left open where the match is weak. Expanded clones are given a class, and other clones once, few, many or no size at all.

v_gene	d_gene	abundance	j_gene	CDR3nt	CDR3aa
TRBV7-8	-	many	TRBJ2-7	TGTGCCAGCAGCTTAGCGGTATATTCCTACGAGCAGTACTTC	CASSLAVYSYEQYF
TRBV2	-	-	TRBJ1-2	TGTGCCAGCAGTGTGGGGGGGCAGGGGTATGGCTACACCTTC	CASSVGGQGYGYTF
TRBV7-9	TRBD1	many	TRBJ1-1	TGTGCCAGCAGCTTCGTCACTGGGACAGGGAATTTTGAAGCTTTCTTT	CASSFVTGTGNFEAFF
TRBV24-1	-	many	TRBJ1-1	TGTGCCACCAGTGATTCGGGGCAGCGGAACACTGAAGCTTTCTTT	CATSDSGQRNTEAFF
TRBV7-9	-	many	TRBJ2-7	TGTGCCAGCAGCGCCCCTAGACATCTCGAGCAGTACTTC	CASSAPRHLEQYF
TRBV12-3/TRBV12-4	-	-	TRBJ1-2	TGTGCCAGCAGAAACAGGGAGGCGCGAGGCTACACCTTC	CASRNREARGYTF
TRBV20-1	-	once	TRBJ2-2	TGCAGTGCTAGAGCCATCATCGGACAGACAGACACCGGGGAGCTGTTTTTT	CSARAIIGQTDTGELFF
TRBV7-2	TRBD1	-	TRBJ1-6	TGTGCCAGCAGCCTGCGACAGGGTAGATCACCCCTCCACTTT	CASSLRQGRSPLHF
TRBV6-5	TRBD1	-	TRBJ1-6	TGTGCCAGCAGTTACTCGGATCCAGGGGGTTCACCCCTCCACTTT	CASSYSDPGGSPLHF
TRBV28	-	-	TRBJ1-1	TGTGCCAGCAGTGACGGACCCACTGAAGCTTTCTTT	CASSDGPTEAFF
TRBV24-1	TRBD1	many	TRBJ2-5	TGTGCCACCAGTGACATGGGACAGCACCAAGAGACCCAGTACTTC	CATSDMGQHQETQYF
TRBV2	-	few	TRBJ1-6	TGTGCCAGCTCACCACTTGGGCAGTTAAACTCACCCCTCCACTTT	CASSPLGQLNSPLHF
TRBV9	-	once	TRBJ1-6	TGTGCCAGCAGCCGAGGTGATGGGGGCGATAATTCACCCCTCCACTTT	CASSRGDGGDNSPLHF
TRBV24-1	TRBD2	few	TRBJ2-7	TGTGCCACCAGTGATGGCCTAGCGGGAGCGCAGGACGAGCAGTACTTC	CATSDGLAGAQDEQYF
TRBV7-2	-	many	TRBJ1-4	TGTGCCAGCAGCTCAGGGGTTTTCGGAGAAAAACTGTTTTTT	CASSSGVFGEKLFF
TRBV4-1	TRBD1	-	TRBJ1-1	TGCGCCAGCAGCCTGGGACAGGGGGGATCTGAAGCTTTCTTT	CASSLGQGGSEAFF
TRBV10-3	-	-	TRBJ2-7	TGTGCCACCTACCTAACAGGGACATCGGGGAGCGAGCAGTACTTC	CATYLTGTSGSEQYF
TRBV20-1	-	few	TRBJ1-5	TGCAGTGCTAGCCCCGGACAGTCTAACAATCAGCCCCAGCATTTT	CSASPGQSNNQPQHF
TRBV7-8	-	many	TRBJ1-5	TGTGCCAGCAGCTTGGAAGGCGAGCCCCAGCATTTT	CASSLEGEPQHF
TRBV24-1	TRBD1	-	TRBJ2-7	TGTGCCACCAGTGACCCGCCAAGTAGACAGGGGGGGAGGTACGAGCAGTACTTC	CATSDPPSRQGGRYEQYF
TRBV20-1	TRBD2	once	TRBJ2-5	TGCAGTGCATCAGCGGGAGGGGGCGCCTGGGAGACCCAGTACTTC	CSASAGGGAWETQYF
TRBV29-1	-	-	TRBJ2-5	TGCAGCGTTCGCACAGGGCAGGTGAAGACCCAGTACTTC	CSVRTGQVKTQYF
TRBV19	TRBD1	many	TRBJ1-1	TGTGCCAGCAGCCAGGGGGCACGCACTGAAGCTTTCTTT	CASSQGARTEAFF
TRBV14	TRBD1	-	TRBJ1-1	TGTGCCAGCAGCCCCTGGGACAGGGTGGACACTGAAGCTTTCTTT	CASSPWDRVDTEAFF
TRBV10-3	-	once	TRBJ2-7	TGTGCCATCAGTGACCCGGGCGCAACCTACGAGCAGTACTTC	CAISDPGATYEQYF
TRBV15	TRBD1	-	TRBJ2-5	TGTGCCACCAGCGGGGGGACAGGGGCCGAGACCCAGTACTTC	CATSGGTGAETQYF
TRBV11-2	TRBD1	-	TRBJ1-1	TGTGCCAGCAGCGCGACGACAGGGACGAACACTGAAGCTTTCTTT	CASSATTGTNTEAFF
TRBV29-1	-	many	TRBJ1-5	TGCAGCGTTGATTCGGGGGAGGATCAGCCCCAGCATTTT	CSVDSGEDQPQHF
TRBV10-2	TRBD1	many	TRBJ1-1	TGCGCCAGCAGTGAGTCGGGAGGGACAGGGTACACTGAAGCTTTCTTT	CASSESGGTGYTEAFF
TRBV24-1	-	-	TRBJ2-7	TGTGCCACCAGTGATCCCAAGGGACCGAGAACAACCTACGAGCAGTACTTC	CATSDPKGPRTTYEQYF
TRBV29-1	TRBD1	-	TRBJ1-4	TGCAGCGTTGAAAAGGACAGGGATGAAAAACTGTTTTTT	CSVEKDRDEKLFF
TRBV7-8	TRBD1	few	TRBJ1-5	TGTGCCAGCAGCGTACAGGGGATGAGTCAGCCCCAGCATTTT	CASSVQGMSQPQHF
TRBV29-1	TRBD1	few	TRBJ2-6	TGCAGCGTTGAAGAGAGGGGACAGATGGGATACTCTGGGGCCAACGTCCTGACTTTC	CSVEERGQMGYSGANVLTF
TRBV25-1	TRBD1	-	TRBJ1-1	TGTGCCAGCTTGGGAACCGGACAGGGGAACACTGAAGCTTTCTTT	CASLGTGQGNTEAFF
TRBV2	-	-	TRBJ1-1	TGTGCCAGCGTTGACAGGATGAACACTGAAGCTTTCTTT	CASVDRMNTEAFF
TRBV29-1	-	few	TRBJ2-3	TGCAGCGTTGACGGGCTGGGCACAGATACGCAGTATTTT	CSVDGLGTDTQYF
TRBV7-9	TRBD1	-	TRBJ1-4	TGCGCCAGCAGCCAAGAGACAGGGTTCATTCGAAAACTGTTTTTT	CASSQETGFIRKLFF
TRBV29-1	TRBD1	-	TRBJ2-5	TGCAGCGTTGTGGGCATACGAGGACAGGACCAGTACTTC	CSVVGIRGQDQYF
TRBV10-3	TRBD2	-	TRBJ2-7	TGTGCCACAGGTCTAGCGGGGACGTTCTACGAGCAGTACTTC	CATGLAGTFYEQYF
TRBV7-2	TRBD2	-	TRBJ2-5	TGTGCCAGCAGCTTAGGGGGGGGGGGAGAAGAGACCCAGTACTTC	CASSLGGGGEETQYF
TRBV20-1	TRBD2	-	TRBJ2-5	TGCAGTGCAGGCTTCCGGGGGGACCAAGAGACCCAGTACTTC	CSAGFRGDQETQYF
TRBV5-1	-	few	TRBJ1-1	TGCGCCAGCAGCGAGGGAGGGTCATTGCCCGAAGCTTTCTTT	CASSEGGSLPEAFF
TRBV10-3	-	-	TRBJ2-2	TGTGCCATCAGTGACAGGGACGGCGGGGAGCTGTTTTTT	CAISDRDGGELFF
TRBV18	TRBD1	-	TRBJ1-1	TGTGCCAGCTCACCAAACGGACAGGCGAACACTGAAGCTTTCTTT	CASSPNGQANTEAFF
TRBV20-1	TRBD1	-	TRBJ1-1	TGCAGTGCCTCCCGGACAGGGACTGAAGCTTTCTTT	CSASRTGTEAFF